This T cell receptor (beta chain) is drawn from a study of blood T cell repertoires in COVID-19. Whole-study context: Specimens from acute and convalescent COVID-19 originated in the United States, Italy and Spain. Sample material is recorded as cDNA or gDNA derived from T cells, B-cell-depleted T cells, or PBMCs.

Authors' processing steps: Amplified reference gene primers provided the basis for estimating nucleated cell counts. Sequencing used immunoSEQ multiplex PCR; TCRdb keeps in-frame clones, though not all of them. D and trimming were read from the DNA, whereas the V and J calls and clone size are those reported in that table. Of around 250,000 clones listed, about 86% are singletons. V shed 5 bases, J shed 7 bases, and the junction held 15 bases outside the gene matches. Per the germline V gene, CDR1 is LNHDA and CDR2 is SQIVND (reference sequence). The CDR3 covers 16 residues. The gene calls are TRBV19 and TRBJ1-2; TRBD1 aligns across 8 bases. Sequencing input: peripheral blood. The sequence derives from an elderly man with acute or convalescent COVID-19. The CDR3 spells CASSAYSSQGAGGYTF. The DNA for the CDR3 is TGTGCCAGTAGTGCCTACTCGTCGCAGGGGGCGGGTGGCTACACCTTC.